A selection of T cell receptor beta chains follows, all from one sample in a study of blood T cells in healthy people across ages. Via MiXCR, TCRdb re-called the 5' RACE reads, giving one row per CDR3 protein. The sample consists of some 1,500,000 distinct CDR3 sequences, 35% to 45% of them appearing once. Sequencing was done on a sample of blood. These receptors were taken from a woman between 18 and 30 years old in good health. Both conserved end residues are part of each CDR3. Fields, in order: V gene, D gene, J gene, clone size, CDR3 DNA, CDR3 protein. D genes are given only for firm matches. Size is omitted from some rows. Given values are once, few, many or a class for expanded clones.

TRBV25-1	-	TRBJ1-6	-	TGTGCCAGCAGTGAATCATCTCCCTCGGATAATTCACCCCTCCACTTT	CASSESSPSDNSPLHF
TRBV29-1	-	TRBJ1-1	-	TGCAGCGTTGTCCGACTCTCGAACACTGAAGCTTTCTTT	CSVVRLSNTEAFF
TRBV29-1	-	TRBJ1-1	-	TGCAGCGTTGAAGGGTCAACGAACACTGAAGCTTTCTTT	CSVEGSTNTEAFF
TRBV28	-	TRBJ1-1	-	TGTGCCAGCAGTTTAGGGTTCGACGAAATGAACACTGAAGCTTTCTTT	CASSLGFDEMNTEAFF
TRBV12-3/TRBV12-4	-	TRBJ1-2	-	TGTGCCAGCAGTTATGGAGTGGGAAAGGGCTACACCTTC	CASSYGVGKGYTF
TRBV5-1	-	TRBJ2-5	-	TGCGCCAGCAGCTTCGTAACCCCCTCTGGGGAGACCCAGTACTTC	CASSFVTPSGETQYF
TRBV21-1	-	TRBJ1-1	-	TGTGCCAGCAGCCGGGGGGACAGAATAAAATCATGGAACACTGAAGCTTTCTTT	CASSRGDRIKSWNTEAFF
TRBV3-1	-	TRBJ2-4	-	TGTGCCAGCAGTCCCACCGGGACCGTCATACAGTACTTC	CASSPTGTVIQYF
TRBV20-1	-	TRBJ2-7	-	TGCAGTGCCCTGCGAAATAACGAGCAGTACTTC	CSALRNNEQYF
TRBV5-1	-	TRBJ2-7	-	TGCGCCAGCAGCTTGCGAATAACCTCCTACGAGCAGTACTTC	CASSLRITSYEQYF
TRBV2	TRBD1	TRBJ2-7	few	TGTGCCAGCAGATGGGACAGGGCCTACAATGAGCAGTACTTC	CASRWDRAYNEQYF
TRBV14	-	TRBJ1-4	few	TGTGCCAGCAGCCAAGCCCGCGGCGGGGTTGAAAAACTGTTTTTT	CASSQARGGVEKLFF
TRBV27	TRBD1	TRBJ1-6	-	TGTGCCAGCACTCCACTCGGGACAGCGAGTTCACCCCTCCACTTT	CASTPLGTASSPLHF
TRBV28	TRBD2	TRBJ2-1	-	TGTGCCAGCAGTTCCTCGACTAGCGGGAGCTACAATGAGCAGTTCTTC	CASSSSTSGSYNEQFF
TRBV6-6	TRBD2	TRBJ2-2	-	TGTGCCAGCAGGGCAGGGACTAGCGAGAACACCGGGGAGCTGTTTTTT	CASRAGTSENTGELFF
TRBV20-1	-	TRBJ2-3	-	TGCAGTGCTAGAGAAGCGGAGAGTAGCACAGATACGCAGTATTTT	CSAREAESSTDTQYF
TRBV21-1	-	TRBJ2-3	-	TGTGCCAGCAGCAAACGACTAGCCTCAGGGTGGGATACGCAGTATTTT	CASSKRLASGWDTQYF